The clone carrying this T cell receptor (beta chain) has more than one count but fewer than ten. Its antigen remains unknown. This sample was taken from a study of T cells after yellow fever vaccination. Overall study: Preparation of the low-cell-number fractions used SMART-Seq v4 Ultra Low Input.

Germline CDR1 is LGHNA and CDR2 is YSLEER. This CDR3 contains 16 residues. V dropped 0 bases and J dropped 0 bases, with 9 bases sitting between them. MiXCR, run by TCRdb on the 5' RACE reads, gives a single entry per CDR3 protein. The sample holds about 350,000 distinct CDR3 sequences; approximately 10% are singletons and the top ten take around 20%. Study observations and caveats: Within FACS-sorted repertoires, abundant clonotypes contaminating from the bulk population could be present. Post-booster repertoires again held most primary-vaccination clones (about 96% CD4, over 80% CD8). The secondary response showed a weaker magnitude and a faster peak, day 5 versus 15.

The rearrangement links TRBV4-3 to TRBJ2-1; a possible D gene is TRBD1 (6 bases). The source of this sequence is a man between 18 and 35 years old who received the YFV17D yellow fever vaccine. Sequenced here: PBMCs, sampled on the day of the first yellow fever vaccination. Here the CDR3 reads CASSQEQGYSYNEQFF. For the CDR3, the DNA is TGCGCCAGCAGCCAAGAACAGGGATACTCCTACAATGAGCAGTTCTTC.